These 9 T cell receptor beta chains came from one sample sequenced in a study of beta chain features in type 1 diabetes. Reverse transcribing all isolated RNA meant expressed TCRB transcripts were sequenced. Repertoires were generated with immunoSEQ multiplex PCR, while TCRdb's copy carries only in-frame clones and drops some. The data contain around 44,000 clones, just over 50% of them singletons. Sequenced input: Tregs from blood. The source is a woman aged 18 to 35 in good health.

This clone was counted once. The chain links TRBV19 to TRBJ2-5; 11 positions match TRBD2. The germline V gene encodes CDR1 LNHDA and CDR2 SQIVND (reference sequence). The CDR3 has 17 residues. Trimming cost V 1 base and J 5 bases; bases outside gene matches: 9. CDR3 sequence: CASSIVGLAGGRETQYF. CDR3 sequence (DNA): TGTGCCAGTAGTATAGTGGGCCTAGCGGGAGGAAGGGAGACCCAGTACTTC.

The chain is built from TRBV27 and TRBJ1-4; D is uncertain. The V end lost 2 bases, the J end lost 7 bases, and 11 bases lay between the germline ends. This CDR3 region has 14 residues. From germline, CDR1 is MNHEY and CDR2 SMNVEV (reference sequence). The CDR3 nucleotides read TGTGCCAGCAGTTTAAGGGTGGGGAGTGAAAAACTGTTTTTT. Encoded protein: CASSLRVGSEKLFF.

The J gene is TRBJ2-1, the V gene TRBV6-1; 13 nucleotides match TRBD2. CDR3 length: 15 amino acids. From germline, CDR1 is MNHNS and CDR2 SASEGT. The V segment lost 6 bases and the J segment 6 bases; nucleotides outside the gene matches: 5. The CDR3 sequence is CASSPGTSGINEQFF. For the CDR3, the DNA is TGTGCCAGCAGCCCCGGGACTAGCGGGATCAATGAGCAGTTCTTC.

The gene calls are TRBV29-1 and TRBJ2-1; D gene unclear. Germline V gene sequence: CDR1 SQVTM, CDR2 ANQGSEA. The CDR3 has 10 residues. Trimming removed 5 bases at V and 7 bases at J, with 6 bases between. The CDR3 nucleotides are TGCAGCGTTAGCGATAATGAGCAGTTCTTC. Protein sequence: CSVSDNEQFF.

This clone was detected a few times. The chain employs TRBV28 and TRBJ1-5, with D possibly TRBD1 on 6 matching bases. V shed 6 bases and J shed 1 base, with 10 bases lying between them. CDR3 length equals 14 residues. Germline loops: CDR1 MDHEN, CDR2 SYDVKM. The CDR3 DNA is TGTGCCAGCAGAAGACAGGCAAGCAATCAGCCCCAGCATTTT. Translation: CASRRQASNQPQHF.

The V call is TRBV28, the J call TRBJ2-5; a possible D gene is TRBD1 (5 bases). Deletions cut 7 bases from V and 7 bases from J, with 19 bases between. Germline CDR1 reads MDHEN; CDR2 reads SYDVKM. CDR3 length: 14 residues. CDR3 sequence: CASKKRTGLGTQYF. In nucleotides, the CDR3 is TGTGCCAGCAAAAAACGCACAGGCCTCGGGACCCAGTACTTC. The full variable domain, its missing parts supplied by reference TRBV28 and TRBJ2-5, is DVKVTQSSRYLVKRTGEKVFLECVQDMDHENMFWYRQDPGLGLRLIYFSYDVKMKEKGDIPEGYSVSREKKERFSLILESASTNQTSMYLCASKKRTGLGTQYFGPGTRLLVL.

This clone has a handful of counts. This chain uses TRBV2 with TRBJ2-1, with 7 bases fitting TRBD1. With 6 bases clipped from V and 5 bases from J, the junction kept 7 bases outside the gene matches. The germline V gene has CDR1 SNHLY and CDR2 FYNNEI. CDR3 size: 14 residues. CDR3 DNA: TGTGCCAGCAGAAGACAGGGTAGGCACAATGAGCAGTTCTTC. Protein: CASRRQGRHNEQFF.

The chain uses TRBV18 and TRBJ2-1, with TRBD2 identical over 10 bases. There are 18 residues in the CDR3. Germline V gives CDR1 KGHSH, CDR2 LQKENI. Unmatched junction bases numbered 14, after V lost 1 base and J lost 8 bases. CDR3 DNA: TGTGCCAGCTCACCACTGAACCCCCCTAGCGGGAGTCCCTATGAGCAGTTCTTC. Residues: CASSPLNPPSGSPYEQFF. The full variable domain, in which reference TRBV18 and TRBJ2-1 provide the parts outside the CDR3, is NAGVMQNPRHLVRRRGQEARLRCSPMKGHSHVYWYRQLPEEGLKFMVYLQKENIIDESGMPKERFSAEFPKEGPSILRIQQVVRGDSAAYFCASSPLNPPSGSPYEQFFGPGTRLTVL.

This clone occurred a few times. J is TRBJ1-4 and V is TRBV7-2; weak D call: TRBD1 (5 bases). V gave up 5 bases and J gave up 4 bases, with 20 bases separating them. This CDR3 spans 17 amino acids. The germline V gene encodes CDR1 SGHTA and CDR2 FQGNSA. CDR3: CASSPRGLDGFNEKLFF. The CDR3 coding sequence is TGTGCCAGCAGCCCAAGGGGCCTGGATGGATTTAATGAAAAACTGTTTTTT.